The rows below give T cell receptor beta chains drawn from one sample of a study of glioma-infiltrating T cells. A single record per CDR3 protein comes from TCRdb applying MiXCR to the multiplex PCR reads. The sample carries approximately 130,000 distinct CDR3 sequences, 24% recorded once. Material for sequencing was glioma tissue, nonneoplastic brain tissue, or PBMCs (not recorded which). Receptors were obtained from a human donor with low-grade glioma or glioblastoma, undergoing nonglioma brain surgery, or in good health (not recorded which). The CDR3 runs from the conserved cysteine through the conserved F or W. A D gene is named only where the DNA matches it firmly. Clone size is given for some rows only: seen once, a few or many times, or a class if the clone is expanded.

D,J,size,V,CDR3,DNA
-,TRBJ2-3,few,TRBV2,CATQLVQISTDTQYF,TGTGCCACCCAGCTTGTACAGATAAGCACAGATACGCAGTATTTT
TRBD2,TRBJ2-1,once,TRBV24-1,CATSDPVASGGAYEQFF,TGTGCCACCAGTGACCCCGTTGCTAGCGGGGGGGCTTATGAGCAGTTCTTC
-,TRBJ1-2,few,TRBV28,CASSLEDGANYGYTF,TGTGCCAGCAGTTTAGAGGACGGAGCTAACTATGGCTACACCTTC
TRBD1,TRBJ1-5,few,TRBV19,CASSNRDRVGNQPQHF,TGTGCCAGTAGTAACCGGGACAGGGTAGGTAATCAGCCCCAGCATTTT
TRBD1,TRBJ1-2,few,TRBV28,CASSLYGTEKGYTF,TGTGCCAGCAGTCTATACGGGACAGAAAAAGGCTACACCTTC
-,TRBJ1-3,-,TRBV12-3/TRBV12-4,CASSLGGIGNTIYF,TGTGCCAGCAGTTTGGGAGGGATCGGAAACACCATATATTTT
-,TRBJ1-6,-,TRBV4-1,CASSQDERSYNSPLHF,TGCGCCAGCAGCCAAGATGAACGATCCTATAATTCACCCCTCCACTTT
-,TRBJ2-3,-,TRBV5-4,CASSLVSRRSDTQYF,TGTGCCAGCAGCTTGGTGTCTAGAAGATCAGATACGCAGTATTTT
-,TRBJ2-1,many,TRBV6-1,CASTGGFDEQFF,TGTGCCAGCACCGGGGGCTTCGATGAGCAGTTCTTC
TRBD1,TRBJ1-1,many,TRBV12-3/TRBV12-4,CASRSQGITEAFF,TGTGCCAGCAGATCACAGGGGATCACTGAAGCTTTCTTT